This T cell receptor (beta chain) is drawn from a study of regulatory T cells in long-lasting Graves disease. CDR1 and CDR2 from the germline V gene are MNHEY and SVGAGI. V was pared by 2 bases and J by 4 bases, with 18 bases between. The CDR3 extends over 16 amino acids. Investigators prepared the TCR beta libraries by applying iRepertoire HTBI primers and Arm-PCR of CDR3 regions. TCRdb fed the multiplex PCR reads into MiXCR, producing one record per CDR3 protein. The table has about 460,000 distinct CDR3 sequences, less than 15% seen once. Study observations and caveats: Lower TCR diversity characterized persistent Graves' patients relative to newly diagnosed patients.

The time point: newly diagnosed GD, antithyroid drugs for less than 3 months. Isolated PBMC RNA provided the starting material for the TCR library. This clonotype was counted many times. Its specificity is not known. The same sample was also used in a study of T cells in Graves' hyperthyroidism and ophthalmopathy. That source notes: Median prediction lead before ophthalmopathy onset was around 6.9 months with the model.

The input for sequencing was peripheral blood mononuclear cells (PBMCs), taken at new diagnosis, from a patient treated with antithyroid drugs. The chain joins TRBV6-5 to TRBJ2-7, with D perhaps matching TRBD1 (6 bases). This clonotype was obtained from a woman aged 50 to 60 with Graves disease. In DNA, the CDR3 is TGTGCCAGCAGTTACGGGATGGACAGTTCGTTATACGAGCAGTACTTC. Encoded protein: CASSYGMDSSLYEQYF.